Listed below are T cell receptor beta chains from one sample, sequenced in a study of blood T cell repertoires in COVID-19. The method was immunoSEQ multiplex PCR; TCRdb's version includes in-frame clones alone and lacks a portion of them. The sample lists about 36,000 clones, about nine tenths seen once, with roughly 5% in the top ten. The sample consisted of peripheral blood. All receptors come from a human donor in a cohort sampled during active COVID-19. The CDR3 runs from the conserved cysteine through the conserved F or W. A D gene is named only where the DNA matches it firmly. Clone size is shown for a subset of rows, as once, few, many or a class of expanded clone.

d_gene: .; abundance: .; j_gene: TRBJ1-2; v_gene: TRBV30; CDR3nt: TGTGCCTGGAGTACGACAGGTCCCTCGGGCTACACCTTC; CDR3aa: CAWSTTGPSGYTF
d_gene: .; abundance: .; j_gene: TRBJ1-2; v_gene: TRBV5-6; CDR3nt: TGTGCCAGCAGCTTGGTGGGGGGAACCTATGGCTACACCTTC; CDR3aa: CASSLVGGTYGYTF
d_gene: TRBD1; abundance: .; j_gene: TRBJ2-7; v_gene: TRBV28; CDR3nt: TGTGCCAGCAGCCTATGGGGACAGGGGGCGTCTGAGCAGTACTTC; CDR3aa: CASSLWGQGASEQYF
d_gene: .; abundance: few; j_gene: TRBJ1-5; v_gene: TRBV6-6; CDR3nt: TGTGCCAGCAGTTACGGACACACCTCTGGCAATCAGCCCCAGCATTTT; CDR3aa: CASSYGHTSGNQPQHF
d_gene: .; abundance: .; j_gene: TRBJ2-3; v_gene: TRBV5-1; CDR3nt: TGCGCCAGCAGCTTGGGATCAGGAAGGACAGATACGCAGTATTTT; CDR3aa: CASSLGSGRTDTQYF
d_gene: .; abundance: .; j_gene: TRBJ1-3; v_gene: TRBV5-6; CDR3nt: TGTGCCAGCAGCTTGGCGGGTATCTCTGGAAACACCATATATTTT; CDR3aa: CASSLAGISGNTIYF
d_gene: TRBD1; abundance: .; j_gene: TRBJ2-7; v_gene: TRBV14; CDR3nt: TGTGCCAGCAGCCAAACACAAAAGGACAGGGGACCCATTGCGCGTAACTACGAGCAGTACTTC; CDR3aa: CASSQTQKDRGPIARNYEQYF
d_gene: .; abundance: .; j_gene: TRBJ1-4; v_gene: TRBV6-5; CDR3nt: TGTGCCAGCAGTTTGGCTAGAGCGACCAACGGAAAACTGTTTTTT; CDR3aa: CASSLARATNGKLFF
d_gene: TRBD2; abundance: once; j_gene: TRBJ2-3; v_gene: TRBV6-2/TRBV6-3; CDR3nt: TGTGCCAGCAGTCTAGCGGGACTCGGGACAGATACGCAGTATTTT; CDR3aa: CASSLAGLGTDTQYF
d_gene: .; abundance: .; j_gene: TRBJ2-3; v_gene: TRBV7-9; CDR3nt: TGTGCCAGCAGCCCTGGCCCAGATACGCAGTATTTT; CDR3aa: CASSPGPDTQYF
d_gene: .; abundance: .; j_gene: TRBJ2-3; v_gene: TRBV14; CDR3nt: TGTGCCAGCAGCCAAGATTGGGTGCGGTCTAGCACAGATACGCAGTATTTT; CDR3aa: CASSQDWVRSSTDTQYF
d_gene: TRBD1; abundance: .; j_gene: TRBJ1-5; v_gene: TRBV28; CDR3nt: TGTGCCAGCATCGCAACCAGCCCCCGGGACAGGGTATTAAGGGGCAATCAGCCCCAGCATTTT; CDR3aa: CASIATSPRDRVLRGNQPQHF
d_gene: TRBD2; abundance: .; j_gene: TRBJ2-7; v_gene: TRBV6-2/TRBV6-3; CDR3nt: TGTGCCAGCAGTTGGGGGACTAGTACCTACGAGCAGTACTTC; CDR3aa: CASSWGTSTYEQYF
d_gene: TRBD2; abundance: .; j_gene: TRBJ2-5; v_gene: TRBV9; CDR3nt: TGTGCCAGCAGCGTCGGGGGGGCACCTCAGGAGACCCAGTACTTC; CDR3aa: CASSVGGAPQETQYF
d_gene: .; abundance: .; j_gene: TRBJ2-1; v_gene: TRBV18; CDR3nt: TGTGCCAGCTCACCACTGAGCCGGGACTGGGGGACCTACAATGAGCAGTTCTTC; CDR3aa: CASSPLSRDWGTYNEQFF
d_gene: .; abundance: .; j_gene: TRBJ1-5; v_gene: TRBV4-1; CDR3nt: TGCGCCAGCAGCCAAGATGGGCTCCTTCAGCCCCAGCATTTT; CDR3aa: CASSQDGLLQPQHF
d_gene: TRBD1; abundance: .; j_gene: TRBJ2-4; v_gene: TRBV28; CDR3nt: TGTGCCAGCAGTCCCGGACAGGTCCCACACGAAAACATTCAGTACTTC; CDR3aa: CASSPGQVPHENIQYF
d_gene: .; abundance: once; j_gene: TRBJ2-3; v_gene: TRBV6-5; CDR3nt: TGTGCCAGCAGTAACAGAGATACGCAGTATTTT; CDR3aa: CASSNRDTQYF
d_gene: .; abundance: .; j_gene: TRBJ2-3; v_gene: TRBV5-4; CDR3nt: TGTGCCAGCAGCTTGAGTCGGGATAACACAGATACGCAGTATTTT; CDR3aa: CASSLSRDNTDTQYF
d_gene: .; abundance: .; j_gene: TRBJ2-3; v_gene: TRBV18; CDR3nt: TGTGCCAGCTCACCACCTGCTCGACTACCCACAGATACGCAGTATTTT; CDR3aa: CASSPPARLPTDTQYF
d_gene: .; abundance: .; j_gene: TRBJ1-6; v_gene: TRBV18; CDR3nt: TGTGCCAGCTCACCCCAGGGCGATTCACCCCTCCACTTT; CDR3aa: CASSPQGDSPLHF
d_gene: TRBD2; abundance: few; j_gene: TRBJ2-1; v_gene: TRBV9; CDR3nt: TGTGCCAGCAGCTCGACTAGCGGGTGGGTAAATGAGCAGTTCTTC; CDR3aa: CASSSTSGWVNEQFF
d_gene: .; abundance: .; j_gene: TRBJ2-7; v_gene: TRBV5-1; CDR3nt: TGCGCCAGCAGCTCTTTAGCCACAGGGTACGGAGAGCAGTACTTC; CDR3aa: CASSSLATGYGEQYF
d_gene: TRBD1; abundance: once; j_gene: TRBJ1-5; v_gene: TRBV18; CDR3nt: TGTGCCAGCTCAACGAGACAGGGGCAAGATCAGCCCCAGCATTTT; CDR3aa: CASSTRQGQDQPQHF
d_gene: TRBD1; abundance: .; j_gene: TRBJ2-3; v_gene: TRBV5-1; CDR3nt: TGCGCCAGCAGCTTGGCCGGGACAGGGCCTAGCACAGATACGCAGTATTTT; CDR3aa: CASSLAGTGPSTDTQYF
d_gene: TRBD1; abundance: .; j_gene: TRBJ2-1; v_gene: TRBV5-1; CDR3nt: TGCGCCAGCAGCAGCGGACAGGCCTACAATGAGCAGTTCTTC; CDR3aa: CASSSGQAYNEQFF
d_gene: .; abundance: .; j_gene: TRBJ1-1; v_gene: TRBV18; CDR3nt: TGTGCCAGCTCGACGACGACAGGACTGAACACTGAAGCTTTCTTT; CDR3aa: CASSTTTGLNTEAFF
d_gene: .; abundance: .; j_gene: TRBJ2-1; v_gene: TRBV5-1; CDR3nt: TGCGCCAGCAGCTCGTTAGCGGCTACCTACAATGAGCAGTTCTTC; CDR3aa: CASSSLAATYNEQFF
d_gene: TRBD2; abundance: .; j_gene: TRBJ2-1; v_gene: TRBV19; CDR3nt: TGTGCCAGTAGTATTCTAGCGGACCTCAATGAGCAGTTCTTC; CDR3aa: CASSILADLNEQFF
d_gene: TRBD2; abundance: .; j_gene: TRBJ2-2; v_gene: TRBV9; CDR3nt: TGTGCCAGCAGCACGTCTAGCGGGAGGGCTCTTACCGGGGAGCTGTTTTTT; CDR3aa: CASSTSSGRALTGELFF
d_gene: TRBD2; abundance: .; j_gene: TRBJ2-2; v_gene: TRBV25-1; CDR3nt: TGTGCCAGCAGCGCTTCCCGACCCGGACTAGCGGGAGGGACGGTGTTTTTT; CDR3aa: CASSASRPGLAGGTVFF
d_gene: TRBD1; abundance: .; j_gene: TRBJ2-7; v_gene: TRBV5-4; CDR3nt: TGTGCCAGCAGCCTAGACAGGGGCACGGGTGAGCAGTACTTC; CDR3aa: CASSLDRGTGEQYF
d_gene: TRBD1; abundance: .; j_gene: TRBJ1-1; v_gene: TRBV19; CDR3nt: TGTGCCAGTATTCGACCCGGGACAGGGAACACTGAAGCTTTCTTT; CDR3aa: CASIRPGTGNTEAFF
d_gene: TRBD1; abundance: .; j_gene: TRBJ2-5; v_gene: TRBV2; CDR3nt: TGTGCCAGCACCCGGGACAGGGGAAACCAAGAGACCCAGTACTTC; CDR3aa: CASTRDRGNQETQYF
d_gene: TRBD1; abundance: .; j_gene: TRBJ2-1; v_gene: TRBV5-1; CDR3nt: TGCGCCAGCAGCGTGGACAGGGGTACTATCAATGAGCAGTTCTTC; CDR3aa: CASSVDRGTINEQFF
d_gene: TRBD1; abundance: .; j_gene: TRBJ1-2; v_gene: TRBV2; CDR3nt: TGTGCCAGCAGAGGGACAGGGCACTATGGCTACACCTTC; CDR3aa: CASRGTGHYGYTF
d_gene: TRBD1; abundance: .; j_gene: TRBJ2-5; v_gene: TRBV27; CDR3nt: TGTGCCAGCAGTACGAGACAGGGTTCCCAAGAGACCCAGTACTTC; CDR3aa: CASSTRQGSQETQYF
d_gene: TRBD1; abundance: .; j_gene: TRBJ2-5; v_gene: TRBV3-1/TRBV3-2; CDR3nt: TGTGCCAGCAGCCAAAGGAGGGACAGGGCGCAGGAGACCCAGTACTTC; CDR3aa: CASSQRRDRAQETQYF
d_gene: TRBD2; abundance: .; j_gene: TRBJ2-7; v_gene: TRBV24-1; CDR3nt: TGTGCCACCAGTGACTCGGGACTAGCGGGAGGAATCGACGAGCAGTACTTC; CDR3aa: CATSDSGLAGGIDEQYF
d_gene: TRBD1; abundance: once; j_gene: TRBJ1-2; v_gene: TRBV28; CDR3nt: TGTGCCAGCAGTCTAACCGGGACAGGGGGCGCGTTTGGCTACACCTTC; CDR3aa: CASSLTGTGGAFGYTF
d_gene: .; abundance: .; j_gene: TRBJ2-5; v_gene: TRBV29-1; CDR3nt: TGCAGCGTTGTCGGACATCGCCAAGAGACCCAGTACTTC; CDR3aa: CSVVGHRQETQYF
d_gene: .; abundance: .; j_gene: TRBJ2-2; v_gene: TRBV25-1; CDR3nt: TGTGCCAGCAGTGAAGACACCCCGAGTTCTTCCGGGGAGCTGTTTTTT; CDR3aa: CASSEDTPSSSGELFF
d_gene: TRBD1; abundance: .; j_gene: TRBJ2-2; v_gene: TRBV11-2; CDR3nt: TGTGCCAGCAGCCTCAGGACAGGAGCCCAGACAATCACCGGGGAGCTGTTTTTT; CDR3aa: CASSLRTGAQTITGELFF
d_gene: .; abundance: .; j_gene: TRBJ1-5; v_gene: TRBV18; CDR3nt: TGTGCCAGCTCACCAACGGGATATCAGCCCCAGCATTTT; CDR3aa: CASSPTGYQPQHF
d_gene: TRBD1; abundance: .; j_gene: TRBJ2-7; v_gene: TRBV5-1; CDR3nt: TGCGCCAGCAGCGAGCCGGGACAGGGGGTCAACGAGCAGTACTTC; CDR3aa: CASSEPGQGVNEQYF
d_gene: .; abundance: .; j_gene: TRBJ2-7; v_gene: TRBV11-2; CDR3nt: TGTGCCAGCAGCCGGTGGGGGACCAGGGGCGGCCACGAGCAGTACTTC; CDR3aa: CASSRWGTRGGHEQYF
d_gene: TRBD1; abundance: .; j_gene: TRBJ1-5; v_gene: TRBV7-2; CDR3nt: TGTGCCAGCAGCTACACCGGGACAGGGGTTCGGCGGCCCCAGCATTTT; CDR3aa: CASSYTGTGVRRPQHF
d_gene: .; abundance: .; j_gene: TRBJ2-7; v_gene: TRBV5-1; CDR3nt: TGCGCCAGCAGCTCCACCTCCAGGGGGGCCGACGAGCAGTACTTC; CDR3aa: CASSSTSRGADEQYF
d_gene: .; abundance: .; j_gene: TRBJ1-3; v_gene: TRBV7-2; CDR3nt: TGTGCCAGCAGCTTAGGGGGGGGCTTCAGAAACACCATATATTTT; CDR3aa: CASSLGGGFRNTIYF
d_gene: .; abundance: .; j_gene: TRBJ1-4; v_gene: TRBV21-1; CDR3nt: TGTGCCAGCAGCCTCTTCAGTCTGGGACAGCAAAATGAAAAACTGTTTTTT; CDR3aa: CASSLFSLGQQNEKLFF
d_gene: TRBD1; abundance: once; j_gene: TRBJ1-5; v_gene: TRBV7-9; CDR3nt: TGTGCCAGCAGCTTACTTCTGGGTGGGACAGGCGGCAATCAGCCCCAGCATTTT; CDR3aa: CASSLLLGGTGGNQPQHF
d_gene: TRBD1; abundance: few; j_gene: TRBJ1-1; v_gene: TRBV6-2/TRBV6-3; CDR3nt: TGTGCCAGCAGCCCGACAGGGGTGGAATCTGAAGCTTTCTTT; CDR3aa: CASSPTGVESEAFF
d_gene: .; abundance: few; j_gene: TRBJ2-7; v_gene: TRBV5-5; CDR3nt: TGTGCCAGCAGCGCTGAGCCAGAGACAAAGCAGTACTTC; CDR3aa: CASSAEPETKQYF
d_gene: .; abundance: .; j_gene: TRBJ1-1; v_gene: TRBV5-6; CDR3nt: TGTGCCAGCAGCCTAGGACAGTTCACTGAAGCTTTCTTT; CDR3aa: CASSLGQFTEAFF